What follows is one TCR beta chain and its context. What it binds is not known. The authors amplified TCR beta CDR3 regions, and they did so from RNA transcripts for repertoire sequencing. Amplification began with first-round RT-PCR using HTBI primers, then second-round multiplex PCR was performed. TCRdb processed the multiplex PCR reads anew with MiXCR; each CDR3 protein has one entry. This sample yields approximately 700,000 distinct CDR3 sequences, of which around 40% are seen a single time; roughly 45% belongs to the top ten. The sample originates from a study of Graves' ophthalmopathy and Graves' hyperthyroidism. Points from the study as a whole: The model forecast ophthalmopathy progression, reaching under 71% sensitivity and approximately 72% specificity.

The CDR3 consists of 14 residues. From germline, CDR1 is SEHNR and CDR2 FQNEAQ (reference sequence). Trimming took 8 bases from V and 8 from J, leaving 21 bases between them. Moderate-to-severe activity, with CAS ≥3, NOSPECS ≥4 and duration under 3 months, characterized the donors with ophthalmopathy. Exclusion applied to patients with other autoimmune diseases, uncontrolled infections, pregnancy or lactation. The rearrangement links TRBV7-9 to TRBJ1-2; D perhaps matches TRBD1 (6 bases). The sample consisted of peripheral blood. This clonotype was sampled from an adult man with Graves' ophthalmopathy. In DNA form, the CDR3 reads TGTGCCAGCCAAGGGGGACGACTAGCGGAGGGCTACACCTTC. This sequence encodes CASQGGRLAEGYTF.